The clone carrying this T cell receptor (beta chain) was detected ten times or more. Its specificity is unknown. This entry is derived from a study of regulatory T cells in long-lasting Graves disease. Study-wide background: Duration of antithyroid drug therapy among newly diagnosed Graves' patients was under 3 months.

Sequencing libraries for TCR beta were prepared with iRepertoire HTBI primers and Arm-PCR of CDR3 regions. TCRdb re-derived calls from the multiplex PCR reads in MiXCR, one entry per CDR3 protein. Of 360,000 or so distinct CDR3 sequences listed, approximately 15% are singletons. The V gene's germline CDR1 is LGHDT and CDR2 YNNKEL (reference sequence). Trimming stripped 0 bases from V and 1 base from J, with 15 bases between. The CDR3 has 17 amino acids. General observations from the study: TRBV28, TRBJ1-2 and TRBJ2-5 were favored in persistent disease.

The time point denotes: newly diagnosed GD, antithyroid drugs for less than 3 months. PBMC RNA was the source of the TCR library. This sample was shared with a second study, whose subject was T cells in Graves' hyperthyroidism and ophthalmopathy. This second study says: The study used the HTBI primer set for a first-round RT-PCR of the TCR CDR3. Separating ophthalmopathy from stable hyperthyroidism was achieved by a 13 V-J model.

The sequencing here drew on peripheral blood mononuclear cells (PBMCs), taken at new diagnosis, from a patient treated with antithyroid drugs. The genes are TRBV3-1 and TRBJ1-1; a weak D match, TRBD1 (6 bases). The source of this sequence is a man aged 35 to 55 with Graves disease. Written as DNA, the CDR3 is TGTGCCAGCAGCCAAGAAAGTGGGGGCAGCAGGAACACTGAAGCTTTCTTT. Its translation is CASSQESGGSRNTEAFF.